The sequence of this T cell receptor (beta chain) was determined in a study of cytomegalovirus exposure and HLA in healthy donors. At the level of the study: HLA-typed donors were the source of approximately 85 million unique TCRs, which an early data release held.

The CDR3 is 13 amino acids. PCR employed 60 Vbeta and 13 Jbeta primers. TCRdb keeps only in-frame clones here, not all; method: immunoSEQ multiplex PCR. The table includes 180,000 or so clones, about four fifths detected once. Turning to this clone: Its specificity is not known.

Findings and limits, study-wide: An observed cluster of highly shared sequence variants was recorded as a likely sequencing artifact. Apart from CMV serostatus, no immune exposure information was available.

This chain joins TRBV21-1 and TRBJ1-5; the D call of TRBD1 is as the table states it, not checked on the DNA. TRBV21-1 is termed a pseudogene. The sequence was obtained from a male donor in good health and CMV-seronegative. The sequenced sample consisted of PBMCs. The CDR3 loop is CARAPLQVSPQHF. Here the CDR3 DNA reads TGTGCCAGAGCCCCGTTACAGGTCTCGCCCCAGCATTTT.